The 15 T cell receptor beta chains presented below share a single source sample, sequenced in a study of shared clonotypes between healthy human individuals. Assay: immunoSEQ multiplex PCR; the TCRdb copy retains only in-frame clones and omits some. The sample holds roughly 680,000 clones; about two thirds are singletons and the top ten take approximately 2%. What was sequenced was memory CD4+ T cells sorted from blood. The subset is: CD45RA-negative fraction. These receptors were obtained from a woman aged 30 to 39 in good health.

The V gene is TRBV6-5, the J gene TRBJ1-4, with 10 positions matching TRBD1. With 2 bases clipped from V and 7 bases from J, the junction kept 4 bases outside the gene matches. The CDR3 runs to 15 residues. The germline gives CDR1 MNHEY, CDR2 SVGAGI. The CDR3 DNA reads as TGTGCCAGCAGTTACACGACAGGGGGCACTGAAAAACTGTTTTTT. Residues: CASSYTTGGTEKLFF.

This chain uses TRBV5-5 with TRBJ2-5; 11 bases line up with TRBD1. V gave up 0 bases and J gave up 2 bases; unmatched junction bases: 6. CDR3 length: 17 amino acids. CDR1 and CDR2 from the germline V gene are SGHKS and YYEKEE (reference sequence). The CDR3 spells CASSLVPGQGDQETQYF. CDR3 coding DNA: TGTGCCAGCAGCTTGGTGCCGGGACAGGGGGATCAAGAGACCCAGTACTTC.

This chain joins TRBV7-2 and TRBJ2-7, with 10 bases aligning to TRBD1. The CDR3 extends over 14 amino acids. The germline CDR1 and CDR2 sequences are SGHTA and FQGNSA. V was pared by 5 bases and J by 4 bases, with 5 bases of the junction left unmatched. CDR3: CASSRQGARYEQYF. CDR3 DNA: TGTGCCAGCAGCAGACAGGGGGCGAGATACGAGCAGTACTTC.

This clone has ten or more counts. This chain links TRBV5-1 with TRBJ1-3; TRBD1 might be the D (5 bases). This CDR3 spans 13 amino acids. CDR1 is SGHRS, CDR2 YFSETQ, per germline. Trimming pared 0 bases from V and 8 bases from J, leaving 9 bases between. CDR3 region: CASSLDRTDTIYF. The CDR3 coding sequence is TGCGCCAGCAGCTTGGACAGGACGGACACCATATATTTT.

The rearrangement joins TRBV6-5 to TRBJ2-3, with D maybe TRBD2 (6 bases). The CDR3 totals 14 residues. The V end was cut by 2 bases, the J end by 6 bases, with 12 bases between. Germline CDR1 is MNHEY and CDR2 is SVGAGI. The CDR3, as DNA: TGTGCCAGCAGTTACGGGGGAGGCGGGGATACGCAGTATTTT. Its translation is CASSYGGGGDTQYF.

This clone was seen more than once but under ten times. The V gene is TRBV5-1, the J gene TRBJ1-1; D is uncertain. The V gene's germline CDR1 is SGHRS and CDR2 YFSETQ. The CDR3 consists of 15 residues. V lost 1 base and J 5 bases, leaving 15 bases between the germline ends. The CDR3: CASSLTLLTETEAFF. DNA for the CDR3: TGCGCCAGCAGCTTGACGCTCTTGACTGAAACTGAAGCTTTCTTT.

The chain links TRBV5-1 to TRBJ2-3; TRBD2 agrees at 10 bases. This CDR3 is built from 17 residues. Trimming at V came to 3 bases and at J to 0 bases, leaving 7 bases not matched to a gene. Germline V CDR1 and CDR2: SGHRS, YFSETQ. The CDR3 bases are TGCGCCAGCAGCTCTGGACTAGCGGAACTTAGCACAGATACGCAGTATTTT. It specifies CASSSGLAELSTDTQYF.

The genes are TRBV9 and TRBJ1-1; no firm D call. Trimming took off 0 bases at V and 3 bases at J, with 12 bases between the two ends. Germline CDR1 is SGDLS and CDR2 is YYNGEE. The CDR3 is 15 amino acids. CDR3 amino acids: CASSVGVDYDTEAFF. CDR3 coding DNA: TGTGCCAGCAGCGTAGGGGTAGACTACGACACTGAAGCTTTCTTT.

The chain has TRBV6-5 and TRBJ2-7; TRBD2 matches 10 bases. The CDR3 runs 16 residues. Germline loops: CDR1 MNHEY, CDR2 SVGAGI. Trimming at V came to 0 bases and at J to 0 bases, leaving 2 bases not matched to a gene. CDR3 residues: CASSYSGLAISYEQYF. In DNA form, the CDR3 reads TGTGCCAGCAGTTACTCGGGACTAGCGATCTCCTACGAGCAGTACTTC.

This chain uses TRBV5-1 with TRBJ2-7; 7 positions match TRBD2. Germline CDR1 reads SGHRS; CDR2 reads YFSETQ. Germline trimming cut 4 bases from V and 4 bases from J; bases unmatched to any gene: 5. The CDR3 has 13 amino acids. Here the CDR3 DNA reads TGCGCCAGCAGCCCAGCGGGATTATACGAGCAGTACTTC. This encodes CASSPAGLYEQYF.

This sequence joins TRBV27 and TRBJ2-1; weak D call: TRBD2 (6 bases). V shed 6 bases and J shed 5 bases, with 26 bases lying between them. Germline lookup yields CDR1 MNHEY and CDR2 SMNVEV (reference sequence). The CDR3 length is 18 residues. CDR3 sequence reads: CASSSLRRRTTGNNEQFF. DNA for the CDR3: TGTGCCAGCAGCTCCCTCCGCCGGCGGACTACCGGAAACAATGAGCAGTTCTTC.

The genes are TRBV7-3 and TRBJ2-2; D not resolved. This CDR3 region has 12 residues. CDR1 and CDR2 from the germline V gene are SGHTA and FQGTGA. V lost 5 bases to trimming and J lost 5 bases, with 6 bases between them. The CDR3 loop is CASSKGTGELFF. CDR3 in DNA: TGTGCCAGCAGCAAAGGGACCGGGGAGCTGTTTTTT.

The J gene is TRBJ2-3, the V gene TRBV19; 7 bases match TRBD2. J lost 1 base, V lost 2 bases, and 6 bases had no gene match. This CDR3 comprises 16 residues. Germline CDR1 reads LNHDA; CDR2 reads SQIVND (reference sequence). CDR3 sequence: CASSISGAGRTDTQYF. The CDR3 bases are TGTGCCAGTAGTATAAGTGGAGCGGGGCGCACAGATACGCAGTATTTT.

CDR3 region: CASSIDGRVSGNTIYF. The CDR3 DNA is TGTGCCAGTAGTATAGATGGACGTGTCTCTGGAAACACCATATATTTT. The V and J genes are TRBV19 and TRBJ1-3; D remains unclear. The V gene lost 0 bases and the J gene lost 0 bases, with 9 bases spanning the gap. This CDR3 region has 16 residues. The germline V gene has CDR1 LNHDA and CDR2 SQIVND (reference sequence).

The chain couples TRBV5-1 to TRBJ1-1; the match to TRBD1 covers 7 bases. This CDR3 contains 19 residues. CDR1 and CDR2 from the germline V gene are SGHRS and YFSETQ. V dropped 0 bases and J dropped 0; count of bases not matched to a gene: 14. The CDR3 loop reads CASSLEGQANPRLNTEAFF. The CDR3 nucleotides read TGCGCCAGCAGCTTGGAAGGACAGGCTAACCCTCGATTGAACACTGAAGCTTTCTTT.